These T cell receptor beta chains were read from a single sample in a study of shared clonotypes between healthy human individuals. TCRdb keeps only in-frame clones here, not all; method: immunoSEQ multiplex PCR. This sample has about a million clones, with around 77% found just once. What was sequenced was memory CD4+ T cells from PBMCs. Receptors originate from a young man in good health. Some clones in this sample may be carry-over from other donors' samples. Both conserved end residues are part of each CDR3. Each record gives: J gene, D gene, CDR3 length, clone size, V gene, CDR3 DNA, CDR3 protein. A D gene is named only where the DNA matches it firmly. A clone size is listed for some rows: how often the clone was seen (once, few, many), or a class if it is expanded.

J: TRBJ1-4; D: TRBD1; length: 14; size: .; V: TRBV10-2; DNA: TGCGCCAGCAGTGGGGACAGGGCCGGCGGAAAACTGTTTTTT; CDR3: CASSGDRAGGKLFF
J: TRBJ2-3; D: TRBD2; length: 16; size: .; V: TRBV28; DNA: TGTGCCAGCAGCCGAGGGACTAGCGGGAGTACAGATACGCAGTATTTT; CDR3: CASSRGTSGSTDTQYF
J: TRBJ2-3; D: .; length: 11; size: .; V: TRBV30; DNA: TGTGCCTGGAAGATCACAGATACGCAGTATTTT; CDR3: CAWKITDTQYF
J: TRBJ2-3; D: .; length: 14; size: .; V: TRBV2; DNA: TGTGCCAGCAGTCCCGGACAGCGCCGGTATACGCAGTATTTT; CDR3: CASSPGQRRYTQYF
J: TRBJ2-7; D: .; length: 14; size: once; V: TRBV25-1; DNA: TGTGCCAGCAGCGAAGCCGGAGGGAGCTACGAGCAGTACTTC; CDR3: CASSEAGGSYEQYF
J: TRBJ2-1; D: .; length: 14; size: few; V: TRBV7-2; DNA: TGTGCCAGCAGCGTAGACTTCTCCTACAATGAGCAGTTCTTC; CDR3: CASSVDFSYNEQFF
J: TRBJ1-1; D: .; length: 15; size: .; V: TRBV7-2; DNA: TGTGCCAGCAGCCCTCTTAACCGGGGGAACACTGAAGCTTTCTTT; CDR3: CASSPLNRGNTEAFF
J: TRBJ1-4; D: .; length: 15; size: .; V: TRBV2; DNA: TGTGCCAGCAGTGAACAGGGGCAAACTAATGAAAAACTGTTTTTT; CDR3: CASSEQGQTNEKLFF
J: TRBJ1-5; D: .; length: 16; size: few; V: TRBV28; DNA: TGTGCCAGCACCCTCCCGAGAGCAGGGACGGGTCAGCCCCAGCATTTT; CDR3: CASTLPRAGTGQPQHF
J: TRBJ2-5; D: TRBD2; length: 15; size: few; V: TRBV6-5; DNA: TGTGCCAGCAGTTTTACTAGCGGGGGGTTTGGGACCCAGTACTTC; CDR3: CASSFTSGGFGTQYF
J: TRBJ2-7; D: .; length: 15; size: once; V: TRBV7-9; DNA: TGTGCCAGCAGCTTAGGTTATGCTGCCTCCTACGAGCAGTACTTC; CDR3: CASSLGYAASYEQYF
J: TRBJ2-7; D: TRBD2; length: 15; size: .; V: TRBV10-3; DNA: TGTGCCATCAGTGGTGGGGGGACTAGGCCCTACGAGCAGTACTTC; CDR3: CAISGGGTRPYEQYF
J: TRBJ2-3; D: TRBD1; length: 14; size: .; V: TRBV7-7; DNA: TGTGCCAGCAGCTTAGGGACAGGGAAAGATACGCAGTATTTT; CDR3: CASSLGTGKDTQYF
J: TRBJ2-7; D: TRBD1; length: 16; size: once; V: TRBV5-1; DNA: TGCGCCAGCAGCGGATCCGGGACAGGGATCTCCTACGAGCAGTACTTC; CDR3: CASSGSGTGISYEQYF
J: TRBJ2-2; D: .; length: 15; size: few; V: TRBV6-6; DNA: TGTGCCAGCAGCACCCAGGGTAGAGGGACCGGGGAGCTGTTTTTT; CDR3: CASSTQGRGTGELFF
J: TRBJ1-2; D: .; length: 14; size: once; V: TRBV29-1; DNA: TGCAGCGTTGAAGATCTCAGACAGAACTATGGCTACACCTTC; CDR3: CSVEDLRQNYGYTF
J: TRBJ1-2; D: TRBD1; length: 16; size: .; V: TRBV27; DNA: TGTGCCAGCAGTCCGCGGACAGGGACAGCATTCTATGGCTACACCTTC; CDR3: CASSPRTGTAFYGYTF
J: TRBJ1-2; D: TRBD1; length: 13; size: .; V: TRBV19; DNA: TGTGCCAGTAGCCGCCGACAGGGTGATGGCTACACCTTC; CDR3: CASSRRQGDGYTF
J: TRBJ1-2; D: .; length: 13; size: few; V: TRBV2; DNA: TGTGCCAGCAGCGTGGTAGAAGGAAATGGCTACACCTTC; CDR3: CASSVVEGNGYTF
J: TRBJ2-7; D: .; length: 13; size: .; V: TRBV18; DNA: TGTGCCAGCTCACCAGGGGGCTCGGACGAGCAGTACTTC; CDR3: CASSPGGSDEQYF
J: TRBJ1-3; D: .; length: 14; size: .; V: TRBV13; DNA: TGTGCCAGCAGCATCGTGGGCGGGTTGGACACCATATATTTT; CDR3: CASSIVGGLDTIYF
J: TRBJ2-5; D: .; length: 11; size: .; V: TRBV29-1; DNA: TGCAGCGGAGGGAACCAAGAGACCCAGTACTTC; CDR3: CSGGNQETQYF
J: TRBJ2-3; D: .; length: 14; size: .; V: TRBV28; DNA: TGTGCCAGCAGAAGACTATTACCTCAGGATACGCAGTATTTT; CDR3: CASRRLLPQDTQYF
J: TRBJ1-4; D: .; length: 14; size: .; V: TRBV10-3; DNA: TGTGCCGTCGGGAGGGGGGGGCCTAATGAAAAACTGTTTTTT; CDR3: CAVGRGGPNEKLFF
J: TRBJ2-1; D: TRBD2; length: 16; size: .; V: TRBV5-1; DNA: TGCGCCAGCAGCTTGGATAGCGGGACCTATTACAATGAGCAGTTCTTC; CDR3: CASSLDSGTYYNEQFF
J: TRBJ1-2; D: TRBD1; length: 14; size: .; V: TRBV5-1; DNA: TGCGCCAGCAGCCTAACGACAGGGAACTATGGCTACACCTTC; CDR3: CASSLTTGNYGYTF
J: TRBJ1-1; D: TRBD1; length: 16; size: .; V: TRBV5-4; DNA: TGTGCCAGCAGCCCGGGGACAGGGGGCGCGAACACTGAAGCTTTCTTT; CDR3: CASSPGTGGANTEAFF
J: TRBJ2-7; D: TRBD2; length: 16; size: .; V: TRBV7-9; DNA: TGTGCCAGCAGCTTCCGACTAGCGGGAGGGCCCTACGAGCAGTACTTC; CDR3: CASSFRLAGGPYEQYF
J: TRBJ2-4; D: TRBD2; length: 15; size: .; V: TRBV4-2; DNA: TGTGCCAGCAGCCAAGACGAGACTAGCAGGAACATTCAGTACTTC; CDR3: CASSQDETSRNIQYF
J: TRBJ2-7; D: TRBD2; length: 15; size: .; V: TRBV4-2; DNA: TGTGCCAGCAGCCAAGTGGAACTAGCGGAGTACGAGCAGTACTTC; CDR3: CASSQVELAEYEQYF
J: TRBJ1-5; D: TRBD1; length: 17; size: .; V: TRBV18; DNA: TGTGCCAGCTCACCAAGGCGGGACAGCCCCTCGATGGTGCCCCAGCATTTT; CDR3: CASSPRRDSPSMVPQHF
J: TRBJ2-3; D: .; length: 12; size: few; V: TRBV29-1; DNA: TGCAGCGTTGCGGGTTTCACAGATACGCAGTATTTT; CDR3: CSVAGFTDTQYF
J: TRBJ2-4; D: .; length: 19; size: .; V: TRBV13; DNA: TGTGCCAGCAGCTTGGGGGCCTCCGGGACACTTACAGCCAAAAACATTCAGTACTTC; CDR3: CASSLGASGTLTAKNIQYF
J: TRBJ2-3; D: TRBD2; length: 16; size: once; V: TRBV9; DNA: TGTGCCAGCAGCGGCTCGGGACTAGCGGGCACAGATACGCAGTATTTT; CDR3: CASSGSGLAGTDTQYF
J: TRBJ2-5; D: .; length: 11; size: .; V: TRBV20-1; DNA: TGCAGTGCTTCAGTTGGTGAGACCCAGTACTTC; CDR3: CSASVGETQYF
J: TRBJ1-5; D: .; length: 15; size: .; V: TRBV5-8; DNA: TGTGCCAGCAGCCTACCAGACCGTAGCAATCAGCCCCAGCATTTT; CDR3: CASSLPDRSNQPQHF
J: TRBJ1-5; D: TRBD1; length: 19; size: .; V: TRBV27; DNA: TGTGCCAGCAAGAGGAGAGGGCAGGGGGCGTTTTGGACGGATCAGCCCCAGCATTTT; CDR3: CASKRRGQGAFWTDQPQHF
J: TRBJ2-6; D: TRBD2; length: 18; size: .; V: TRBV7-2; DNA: TGTGCCAGCAGCTTAGCCCTAGCGGGAGTCTCTGGGGCCAACGTCCTGACTTTC; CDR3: CASSLALAGVSGANVLTF
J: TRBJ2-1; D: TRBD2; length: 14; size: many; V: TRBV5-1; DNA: TGCGCCAGCAGCTTGACTAGCGGGGGGAATGAGCAGTTCTTC; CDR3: CASSLTSGGNEQFF
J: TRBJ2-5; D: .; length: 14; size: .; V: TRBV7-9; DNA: TGTGCCAGCAGCTTAATTTGGGGGTCCGAGACCCAGTACTTC; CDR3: CASSLIWGSETQYF
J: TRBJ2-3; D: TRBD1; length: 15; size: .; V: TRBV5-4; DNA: TGTGCCAGCAGCGCCGGGACAGGGACGACAGATACGCAGTATTTT; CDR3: CASSAGTGTTDTQYF
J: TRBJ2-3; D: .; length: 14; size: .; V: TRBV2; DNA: TGTGCCAGCAGCCGGGGTGTGGGTGCAGATACGCAGTATTTT; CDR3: CASSRGVGADTQYF
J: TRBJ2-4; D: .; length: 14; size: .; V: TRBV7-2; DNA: TGTGCCAGCAGCCCCTGGGAGGCCAAAAACATTCAGTACTTC; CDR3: CASSPWEAKNIQYF
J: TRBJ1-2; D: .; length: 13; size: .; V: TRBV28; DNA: TGTGCCAGCAGTTCCCATCGGGCCTATGGCTACACCTTC; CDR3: CASSSHRAYGYTF
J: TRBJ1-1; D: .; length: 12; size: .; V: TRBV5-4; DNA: TGTGCCAGCAGCCTGGGACACCGTGAAGCTTTCTTT; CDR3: CASSLGHREAFF
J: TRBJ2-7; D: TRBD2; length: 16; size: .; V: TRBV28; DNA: TGTGCCAGCAGTTCCGTAGGACTAGCGGGGCAATACGAGCAGTACTTC; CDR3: CASSSVGLAGQYEQYF
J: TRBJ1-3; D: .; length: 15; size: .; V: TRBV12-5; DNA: TGTGCTAGTGGTTTGGACGGGGGTGGTGGAAACACCATATATTTT; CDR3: CASGLDGGGGNTIYF
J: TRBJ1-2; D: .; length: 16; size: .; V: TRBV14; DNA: TGTGCCAGCAGCCAAGTACTATTCCTAAAATCCTATGGCTACACCTTC; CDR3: CASSQVLFLKSYGYTF
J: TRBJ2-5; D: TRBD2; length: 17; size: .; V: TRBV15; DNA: TGTGCCACCAGCAGAGACGATACTAGCGGGAGTCGAAAGACCCAGTACTTC; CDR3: CATSRDDTSGSRKTQYF